This paragraph reports one T cell receptor (beta chain). Its antigen has not been determined. Base qualities are not at hand, and no much larger clone is one base apart. This sample was taken from a study of CD4 T cells in relation to SARS-CoV-2 and coronaviruses (dated by TCRdb to 2020 to 2022). About the study as a whole: In the ViraFEST assay, PBMCs were cultured with antigen for approximately ten days, after which TCR beta CDR3s were sequenced to identify antigen-specific clonal expansions. Samples from a few pre-COVID donors and the naive versus memory experiments were sequenced with the Adaptive Biotechnologies TCR-sequencing kit; other data were Illumina-based. At the level of individual TCR clonotypes, the study measured memory CD4+ T cell crossreactivity between SARS-CoV-2 spike protein and common cold coronavirus spike proteins. The negative reference condition was either a culture with an HIV-1 Nef peptide pool or a culture with no peptide. A different, Illumina-based TCR-beta assay was used to sequence expansion assays from other donors in the study. HLA restriction was mapped for shared crossreactive spike epitopes using patient-derived lymphoblastoid cell lines.

CD4+ T cells from unexposed donors were collected before the COVID-19 pandemic (2011-2018). After less than eleven days of culture, CD4+ T cells were isolated with the EasySep CD4+ T cell isolation kit. As cell number allowed, CD4+ T cells from unexposed donors were tested for reactivity to SARS-CoV-2 S and N and to four common cold coronavirus spike pools. Two million PBMCs per well were cultured in IMDM with approximately 4.8% human AB serum and 8.5 to 10 IU/ml IL-2. Half of the culture medium was replaced with fresh IL-2-containing medium on days 3 and 7. Each peptide culture condition was generally run in triplicate replicate wells. The leukapheresis product for the unexposed donors was obtained through commercial purchase. Ficoll-Paque PLUS gradient centrifugation was used to isolate PBMCs from either whole blood or leukapheresis product. The PBMCs went either fresh into the expansion assay or into cryopreservation at -140 degrees C. The QIAamp Micro DNA Kit was used to extract genomic DNA from the CD4+ T cells.

The CDR3 covers 13 residues, taking in both the cysteine and the phenylalanine. Just CDR3 DNA is preserved here, 39 bases in frame from base 1. Taken from the germline V gene (reference sequence), the CDR1 and CDR2 loops are LNHDA and SQIVND. The V and J ends are trimmed by 6 bases and 4 bases, leaving 13 bases between them. The full study reports these points: In roughly two thirds of donors, memory CD4+ clonotypes turned up that crossrecognized SARS-CoV-2 and at least one common cold coronavirus spike. Crossreactivity analysis centred on spike protein, so crossreactivity against other viral proteins was not assessed. Pre-pandemic and post-infection samples were not both contributed by any donor, so tracing of the source of pre-existing responses was limited. The study was constrained by small numbers of patients and of tested TCRs. Compared with monoreactive clones, crossreactive clones had significantly weaker SARS-CoV-2-driven expansion, a result consistent with antigenic imprinting.

Library method: the immunoSEQ multiplex PCR assay. In the source study's methods: During preprocessing, nonproductive sequences were discarded, as were any CDR3s that did not begin with C, did not end with F or W, or were shorter than 7 amino acids. Antigen-specific clonotypes were called with the MANAFEST web app, based on expansion relative to reference and other culture wells. A clone was considered positive if the clone showed significant expansion compared with the reference culture in 2 of 3 replicate wells at an FDR below 0.05. To be called positive, a clone also had to show significant expansion compared with every other tandem well and an odds ratio greater than 5. CDR3 homology was quantified as pairwise Levenshtein distance, calculated with the stringdist R package after three terminal residues were trimmed from each end. TCRdb took over this immuneACCESS table, retaining in-frame rearrangements with V and J assigned. Such tables are incomplete; in checked studies, under half of the missing clones stem from an unresolved V gene, and the remainder is unexplained. V, J and clone size reflect that table, while D and trimming were determined from the DNA. The sample yields roughly 24,000 clones; around 82% were counted once. The top ten constitute approximately 14% of the sample.

The receptor comes from a human donor in good health. The sequence links TRBV19 to TRBJ2-7; D gene: possibly TRBD2, on 6 matching bases. What was sequenced was CD4+ T cells from PBMCs, cultured in vitro. The CDR3 amino acid sequence is: CASSRELSYEQYF. The DNA is as follows: TGTGCCAGTAGCCGGGAGTTATCTTACGAGCAGTACTTC.